Following are 24 T cell receptor beta chains from one sample sequenced in a study of T cells in Graves' hyperthyroidism and ophthalmopathy. What was amplified from RNA transcripts were TCR beta CDR3 regions. During a first-round RT-PCR of the TCR CDR3, the HTBI primer set was used. Each CDR3 protein gets one entry after TCRdb re-called the multiplex PCR reads with MiXCR. This table holds 300,000 to 400,000 distinct CDR3 sequences, around 13% found once. Sequencing was done on a sample of blood. These receptors were taken from a woman aged 18-29 years with Graves' hyperthyroidism.

The gene calls are TRBV6-1 and TRBJ1-5; maybe TRBD1 (5 bases). Trimming pared 2 bases from V and 0 bases from J, leaving 8 bases between. The V gene's germline CDR1 is MNHNS and CDR2 SASEGT. The CDR3 totals 15 residues. The CDR3 region has the DNA TGTGCCAGCAGTGAATCAGGGCTTAGCAATCAGCCCCAGCATTTT. Translation: CASSESGLSNQPQHF.

This clonotype has a count of ten or more. The gene calls are TRBV20-1 and TRBJ2-7; 11 nucleotides agree with TRBD1. Germline values: CDR1 DFQATT, CDR2 SNEGSKA (reference sequence). The trim removed 3 bases at V and 7 bases at J, leaving 11 bases unmatched. The CDR3 consists of 15 residues. The CDR3 here is CSARGVRTGGREQYF. CDR3 nucleotide sequence: TGCAGTGCTAGGGGCGTGCGGACAGGGGGCAGGGAGCAGTACTTC.

The chain uses TRBV5-1 and TRBJ2-6; no reliable D call. Germline CDR1 is SGHRS and CDR2 is YFSETQ. The CDR3 is 13 amino acids. With 5 bases removed from V and 2 bases from J, the gap between germline ends came to 5 bases. CDR3 protein: CASRRTGANVLTF. The CDR3 bases are TGCGCCAGCAGGAGAACTGGGGCCAACGTCCTGACTTTC. The full variable domain, with the rest looked up from reference TRBV5-1 and TRBJ2-6, is KAGVTQTPRYLIKTRGQQVTLSCSPISGHRSVSWYQQTPGQGLQFLFEYFSETQRNKGNFPGRFSGRQFSNSRSEMNVSTLELGDSALYLCASRRTGANVLTFGAGSRLTVL.

This clonotype has just a few counts. The genes are TRBV15 and TRBJ1-5; the D is unclear. Trimming stripped 1 base from V and 3 bases from J, with 7 bases between. The CDR3 consists of 14 residues. The germline gives CDR1 LNHNV, CDR2 YYDKDF (reference sequence). CDR3 DNA: TGTGCCACCAGCAGAGTTACGGACAATCAGCCCCAGCATTTT. It is translated as CATSRVTDNQPQHF.

This clonotype was counted at least ten times. V and J are TRBV7-2 and TRBJ2-3; possibly TRBD1 or TRBD2 for D (5 bases each). V lost 7 bases, J lost 6 bases, and 26 bases lay in between. In germline, CDR1 is SGHTA, CDR2 FQGNSA. The CDR3 length is 17 residues. CDR3 in DNA: TGTGCCAGCATGGGACGTGCCCTTTTAGACCCCGGGGATACGCAGTATTTT. It specifies CASMGRALLDPGDTQYF.

In this sample, this clonotype turned up a few times. A much larger clone differs by one base, so this may be a read error. This sequence joins TRBV4-1 and TRBJ2-1, with no clear D. This CDR3 is built from 16 residues. Germline V gene sequence: CDR1 MGHRA, CDR2 YSYEKL. CDR3 nucleotides: TGCGCCAGCAGCCAAGTTTGGTCGACCACCTACAATGGGCAGTTCTTC. It is translated as CASSQVWSTTYNGQFF.

The chain couples TRBV6-1 to TRBJ2-2, with TRBD1 matching over 12 bases. The J segment lost 7 bases and the V segment lost 6 bases, leaving 9 bases of the junction unmatched. The CDR3 has 16 residues. CDR1 and CDR2 (germline): MNHNS, SASEGT. The CDR3 region is CASSQRGQGAGGELFF. DNA for the CDR3: TGTGCCAGCAGCCAACGGGGACAGGGGGCCGGCGGGGAGCTGTTTTTT.

J is TRBJ2-3 and V is TRBV20-1; 9 bases are shared with TRBD2. The CDR3 spans 18 residues. Germline CDR1 is DFQATT and CDR2 is SNEGSKA (reference sequence). The V gene end was trimmed by 0 bases and the J gene end by 5 bases; junction bases not matched to a gene: 15. The CDR3 coding sequence is TGCAGTGCTAGAGAGGGAGAACGCCCGACTAGCGGCGAAGATACGCAGTATTTT. Translated: CSAREGERPTSGEDTQYF.

The sample holds a few counts of this clonotype. The chain uses TRBV4-1 and TRBJ1-4; no definite D call. The CDR3 consists of 15 residues. The germline V and J ends were trimmed by 1 base and 12 bases, with 18 bases remaining between them. Per germline, CDR1 MGHRA and CDR2 YSYEKL. The CDR3 sequence is CASSQGVGPARELFF. DNA of the CDR3: TGCGCCAGCAGCCAAGGGGTTGGACCAGCTAGAGAACTGTTTTTT.

This clonotype was found many times. This chain uses TRBV29-1 with TRBJ1-1, with D possibly TRBD1 on 5 matching bases. V was trimmed by 3 bases and J by 0 bases, leaving 8 bases between them. This CDR3 contains 13 residues. Germline lookup yields CDR1 SQVTM and CDR2 ANQGSEA. The chain's CDR3 is CSVEGTVNTEAFF. DNA of the CDR3: TGCAGCGTTGAGGGGACGGTGAACACTGAAGCTTTCTTT.

This clonotype has ten or more counts. V and J are TRBV12-3 or TRBV12-4 and TRBJ2-3; perhaps TRBD1 as D (5 bases). This CDR3 has 14 residues. With 7 bases removed from V and 2 bases from J, the gap between germline ends came to 13 bases. CDR3: CASTLRGPTDTQYF. Written as DNA, the CDR3 is TGTGCCAGCACCTTAAGGGGTCCCACAGATACGCAGTATTTT.

This clonotype appeared a few times. The genes are TRBV4-2 and TRBJ2-3; TRBD1 aligns across 9 bases. Germline CDR1 is LGHNA and CDR2 is YNFKEQ. After removal of 4 bases from V and 4 bases from J, the junction contained 15 bases not matched to a gene. This CDR3 is 18 amino acids long. As DNA, the CDR3 is TGTGCCAGCAGCCCCAGAGCGTCCGGGACAGGGAGGTCAGATACGCAGTATTTT. Encoded protein: CASSPRASGTGRSDTQYF.

Many counts were recorded for this clonotype. This chain uses TRBV19 with TRBJ1-5, with 9 bases lining up with TRBD1. This CDR3 is 15 amino acids long. J was trimmed by 6 bases and V by 0 bases; bases with no gene match: 3. In germline, CDR1 is LNHDA, CDR2 SQIVND (reference sequence). In DNA form, the CDR3 reads TGTGCCAGTAGTATAGAGGGACAGGGTGGTCAGCCCCAGCATTTT. Encoded protein: CASSIEGQGGQPQHF.

In its sample, this clonotype was seen many times. V gene TRBV7-9 combines with J gene TRBJ2-5; TRBD2 matches at 12 bases. Trimming at V came to 5 bases and at J to 5 bases, leaving 12 bases not matched to a gene. This CDR3 has 17 amino acids. Germline CDR1 and CDR2: SEHNR and FQNEAQ (reference sequence). CDR3 DNA: TGTGCCAGCAGCCGACTAGCGGGAGCCGCCGGTAGGGAGACCCAGTACTTC. Translation: CASSRLAGAAGRETQYF.

The sample holds many counts of this clonotype. The chain combines TRBV7-9 with TRBJ1-5; D gene ambiguous. This CDR3 comprises 13 residues. The V end was cut by 4 bases, the J end by 7 bases, with 11 bases between. Germline CDR1 is SEHNR and CDR2 is FQNEAQ (reference sequence). The CDR3 region has the DNA TGTGCCAGCAGCTCGACCGTAGCGCAGCCCCAGCATTTT. Amino acids: CASSSTVAQPQHF.

In its sample, this clonotype was seen many times. The rearrangement uses TRBV12-3 or TRBV12-4 and TRBJ2-7, with TRBD1 identical over 8 bases. With 4 bases clipped from V and 6 bases from J, the junction kept 8 bases outside the gene matches. There are 14 residues in the CDR3. The CDR3 is CASSSYRGLSEQYF. CDR3 DNA: TGTGCCAGCAGTTCGTACAGGGGGTTAAGCGAGCAGTACTTC.

This clonotype has more than one count but fewer than ten. The rearrangement uses TRBV7-9 and TRBJ2-7, with D perhaps matching TRBD2 (6 bases). The CDR3 spans 18 residues. Germline V gives CDR1 SEHNR, CDR2 FQNEAQ (reference sequence). Trimming pared 1 base from V and 3 bases from J, leaving 22 bases between. The DNA for the CDR3 is TGTGCCAGCAGCTTAGTTGGGGGTACTAGCCACAGCTACTACGAGCAGTACTTC. Protein: CASSLVGGTSHSYYEQYF. Combining the CDR3 with reference TRBV7-9 and TRBJ2-7 gives the whole variable domain DTGVSQNPRHKITKRGQNVTFRCDPISEHNRLYWYRQTLGQGPEFLTYFQNEAQLEKSRLLSDRFSAERPKGSFSTLEIQRTEQGDSAMYLCASSLVGGTSHSYYEQYFGPGTRLTVT.

Many counts were recorded for this clonotype. This sequence joins TRBV6-5 and TRBJ2-5; no clear D. Trimming took 2 bases from V and 5 from J, leaving 6 bases between them. From germline, CDR1 is MNHEY and CDR2 SVGAGI. The CDR3 has 12 amino acids. This CDR3 reads CASSYGWETQYF. The CDR3 bases are TGTGCCAGCAGTTACGGGTGGGAGACCCAGTACTTC.

This clonotype was seen only a few times. The J gene is TRBJ1-1, the V gene TRBV19, with 7 nucleotides matching TRBD1. CDR3 length equals 13 residues. Germline CDR1 is LNHDA and CDR2 is SQIVND (reference sequence). J was trimmed by 3 bases and V by 4 bases; bases with no gene match: 2. The CDR3 region has the DNA TGTGCCAGTAGTACGCAGGGGGACACTGAAGCTTTCTTT. This codes for CASSTQGDTEAFF. Combining the CDR3 with reference TRBV19 and TRBJ1-1 gives the whole variable domain DGGITQSPKYLFRKEGQNVTLSCEQNLNHDAMYWYRQDPGQGLRLIYYSQIVNDFQKGDIAEGYSVSREKKESFPLTVTSAQKNPTAFYLCASSTQGDTEAFFGQGTRLTVV.

This clonotype has only a few counts. The chain joins TRBV4-1 to TRBJ1-1; D ambiguous. Germline V gives CDR1 MGHRA, CDR2 YSYEKL. This CDR3 is built from 17 residues. The V end was cut by 0 bases, the J end by 1 base, with 15 bases between. CDR3 loop: CASSQDGRNSWNTEAFF. The CDR3 DNA follows: TGCGCCAGCAGCCAAGATGGGAGAAACAGTTGGAACACTGAAGCTTTCTTT.

This clonotype showed up many times. The chain links TRBV9 to TRBJ2-6; D unresolved. The germline CDR1 and CDR2 sequences are SGDLS and YYNGEE. The V end lost 0 bases, the J end lost 5 bases, and 15 bases lay between the germline ends. The CDR3 has 17 residues. The DNA of the CDR3 is TGTGCCAGCAGCGTAGATTCGGGCGTAGGCAGGGCCAACGTCCTGACTTTC. Residues: CASSVDSGVGRANVLTF. Drawing the rest from reference TRBV9 and TRBJ2-6, the complete variable domain is DSGVTQTPKHLITATGQRVTLRCSPRSGDLSVYWYQQSLDQGLQFLIQYYNGEERAKGNILERFSAQQFPDLHSELNLSSLELGDSALYFCASSVDSGVGRANVLTFGAGSRLTVL.

This clonotype was observed a few times. A clone one base away is much larger, so this may be a read error. The chain couples TRBV13 to TRBJ2-1; D not resolved. CDR3 length: 15 amino acids. Germline CDR1 and CDR2: PRHDT and FYEKMQ (reference sequence). This chain's CDR3 is CASGLGPPIYNEQFF. The CDR3 DNA reads TGTGCCAGCGGCTTAGGACCACCGATCTACAATGAGCAGTTCTTC.

This clonotype showed up many times. The rearrangement uses TRBV4-2 and TRBJ2-7; a possible D gene is TRBD1 (5 bases). V was pared by 1 base and J by 1 base, with 17 bases between. Germline assignment: CDR1 LGHNA and CDR2 YNFKEQ. CDR3 length: 17 residues. The CDR3 protein is CASSQVSRTPRSYEQYF. In DNA, the CDR3 is TGTGCCAGCAGCCAAGTATCCAGGACACCCCGATCCTACGAGCAGTACTTC.

The chain joins TRBV3-1 to TRBJ2-5, with 10 bases lining up with TRBD2. Germline lookup yields CDR1 LGHDT and CDR2 YNNKEL (reference sequence). J gave up 2 bases and V 1 base, and 4 bases lay outside the gene matches. This CDR3 spans 16 amino acids. CDR3 in DNA: TGTGCCAGCAGCCAAGGTCCACTAGCGGGGCAAGAGACCCAGTACTTC. Amino acid sequence: CASSQGPLAGQETQYF.